This T cell receptor beta chain was observed in a study of blood T cell repertoires in COVID-19. The overall study: Collection of acute and convalescent COVID-19 samples took place in the United States, Italy and Spain. PBMCs, B-cell-depleted T cells, or T cells provided the cDNA or gDNA that made up the material.

Germline V gives CDR1 SEHNR, CDR2 FQNEAQ (reference sequence). This CDR3 has 11 amino acids. V was cut by 5 bases and J by 4 bases, with 6 bases left in between. How the authors handled the data: Researchers report that nucleated cell counts were estimated from reference gene primer amplification. The protocol was immunoSEQ multiplex PCR, while the TCRdb copy is restricted to in-frame clones and leaves out a portion. V, J and clone size were drawn from that table, and D and trimming were deduced from the DNA. The data hold about 80,000 clones, with 70% to 90% observed a single time. This sequence originates from a woman of 80 years or more with active or convalescent COVID-19. The sequenced sample was peripheral blood. This chain connects TRBV7-9 to TRBJ2-7, with no clear D. The CDR3 nucleotides are TGTGCCAGCAGCCCCCAGTACGAGCAGTACTTC. This sequence encodes CASSPQYEQYF.